This T cell receptor (beta chain) was captured by sequencing in a study of shared clonotypes between healthy human individuals. The overall study: Donors consisted of two women and three men between 18 and 49.

The study ran the assay at deep level. The material for each subset, its genomic DNA, was split evenly across several immunoSEQ plates. Using immunoSEQ multiplex PCR, the repertoire was profiled, and TCRdb retains in-frame clones only, with some absent. The sample holds roughly 2.2 million clones, 85% to 95% seen once. Those who donated were healthy HIV-negative adults, with no recent acute infections or vaccinations reported. This CDR3 has 13 residues. Trimming pared 6 bases from V and 0 bases from J, leaving 9 bases between. Germline CDR1 is SQVTM and CDR2 is ANQGSEA. Sequencing input: naive CD4+ T cells from PBMCs. Subset indicated: CD45RA+ positively selected. The V and J genes are TRBV29-1 and TRBJ1-3; unclear D gene. The TCR comes from a man younger than 30 in good health. Some clones in this sample may be carry-over from other donors' samples. The DNA of the CDR3 is TGCAGCGTCTTAGTGCACTCTGGAAACACCATATATTTT. It translates to CSVLVHSGNTIYF.